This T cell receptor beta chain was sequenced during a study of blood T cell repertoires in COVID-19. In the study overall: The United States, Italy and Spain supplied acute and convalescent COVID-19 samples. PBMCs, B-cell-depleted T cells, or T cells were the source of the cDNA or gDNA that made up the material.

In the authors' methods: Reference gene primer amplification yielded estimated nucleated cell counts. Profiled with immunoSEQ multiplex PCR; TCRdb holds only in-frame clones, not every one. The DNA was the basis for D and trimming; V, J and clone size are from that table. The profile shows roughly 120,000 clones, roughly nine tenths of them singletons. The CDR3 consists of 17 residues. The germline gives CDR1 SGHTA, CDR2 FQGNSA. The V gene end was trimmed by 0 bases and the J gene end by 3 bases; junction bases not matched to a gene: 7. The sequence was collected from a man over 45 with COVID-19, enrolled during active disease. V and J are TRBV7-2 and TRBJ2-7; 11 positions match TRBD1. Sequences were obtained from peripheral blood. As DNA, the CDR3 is TGTGCCAGCAGCTTAGCCTCGGGACAGGGGGGCAGCTACGAGCAGTACTTC. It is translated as CASSLASGQGGSYEQYF.